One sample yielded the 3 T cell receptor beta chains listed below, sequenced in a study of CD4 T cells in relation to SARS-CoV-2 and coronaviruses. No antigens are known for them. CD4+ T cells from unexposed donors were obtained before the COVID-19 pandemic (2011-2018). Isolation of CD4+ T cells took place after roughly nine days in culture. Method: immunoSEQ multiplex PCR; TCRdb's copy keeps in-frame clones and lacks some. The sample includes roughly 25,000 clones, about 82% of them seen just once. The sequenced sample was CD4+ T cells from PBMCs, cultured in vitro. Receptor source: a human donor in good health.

CDR3 sequence (DNA): TGTGCCAGTAGTACATACAGGGGGCTCGCCGAGCAGTACTTC. Protein: CASSTYRGLAEQYF. The gene calls are TRBV19 and TRBJ2-7, with 9 bases matching TRBD1. CDR3 size: 14 residues. CDR1 is LNHDA and CDR2 is SQIVND in the germline V gene (reference sequence). With V trimmed by 4 bases and J by 6 bases, 7 bases remained unmatched.

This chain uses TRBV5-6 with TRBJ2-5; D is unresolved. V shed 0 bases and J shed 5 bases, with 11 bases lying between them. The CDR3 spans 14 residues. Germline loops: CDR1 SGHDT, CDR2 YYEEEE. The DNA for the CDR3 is TGTGCCAGCAGCTTGGGTGACGGAAGGGAGACCCAGTACTTC. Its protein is CASSLGDGRETQYF.

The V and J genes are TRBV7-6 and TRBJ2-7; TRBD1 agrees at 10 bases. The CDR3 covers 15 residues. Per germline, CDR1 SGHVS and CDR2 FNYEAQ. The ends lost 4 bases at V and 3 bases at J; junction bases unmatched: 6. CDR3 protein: CASSSYRDRGYEQYF. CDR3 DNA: TGTGCCAGCAGCTCGTACCGGGACAGGGGCTACGAGCAGTACTTC.